Below are 10 T cell receptor beta chains sequenced from a single sample in a study of blood T cell repertoires in COVID-19 (dated by TCRdb to 2018 to 2020). The method was the immunoSEQ multiplex PCR assay. TCRdb provides this immuneACCESS table in a form limited to in-frame rearrangements. Some clones are lacking; in checked studies, under half of them reflect an unresolved V gene, and why the rest are absent is not known. This sample lists roughly 65,000 clones; roughly 86% were detected once. Less than 15% of the sample lies in the top ten. Sequencing input: peripheral blood. The origin of the receptors is a woman aged 60-70 years with acute or convalescent COVID-19.

This chain uses TRBV4-1 with TRBJ2-2; D is unclear. V was trimmed by 3 bases and J by 6 bases, leaving 17 bases between them. The CDR3 is made up of 16 amino acids. Germline V gene data show CDR1 as MGHRA and CDR2 as YSYEKL. The CDR3 reads CASSHPRVTRAGELFF. DNA for the CDR3: TGCGCCAGCAGCCACCCAAGAGTGACTCGGGCCGGGGAGCTGTTTTTT.

This sequence joins TRBV2 and TRBJ2-7; 10 bases map to TRBD1. The V gene end was trimmed by 6 bases and the J gene end by 4 bases; junction bases not matched to a gene: 6. Germline V gene lookup returns CDR1 SNHLY and CDR2 FYNNEI. The CDR3 is made up of 14 amino acids. CDR3: CASSPGTGEYEQYF. In nucleotides, the CDR3 is TGTGCCAGCAGCCCCGGGACAGGGGAATACGAGCAGTACTTC. The complete variable domain, with remaining parts taken from reference TRBV2 and TRBJ2-7, reads EPEVTQTPSHQVTQMGQEVILRCVPISNHLYFYWYRQILGQKVEFLVSFYNNEISEKSEIFDDQFSVERPDGSNFTLKIRSTKLEDSAMYFCASSPGTGEYEQYFGPGTRLTVT.

Only one count was recorded for this clone. The J gene is TRBJ2-7, the V gene TRBV25-1, with 8 bases fitting TRBD1. Trimming cost V 8 bases and J 8 bases; bases outside gene matches: 11. The germline V gene encodes CDR1 MGHDK and CDR2 SYGVNS. The CDR3 totals 13 residues. The CDR3 bases are TGTGCCAGCCAACCGGGACAGGAAGCCAAGCAGTACTTC. Translation: CASQPGQEAKQYF.

This clone was detected once. The gene calls are TRBV6-5 and TRBJ2-1, with 10 bases aligning to TRBD2. Germline CDR1 reads MNHEY; CDR2 reads SVGAGI. The V segment lost 4 bases and the J segment 7 bases; nucleotides outside the gene matches: 4. The CDR3 contains 14 residues. As DNA, the CDR3 is TGTGCCAGCAGTTCCAGCGGGGGGGCAAATGAGCAGTTCTTC. Translated: CASSSSGGANEQFF.

CDR3 sequence: CASSPGQYGYTF. The CDR3 DNA is TGTGCCAGTAGTCCCGGACAGTATGGCTACACCTTC. The chain has TRBV19 and TRBJ1-2; possible D gene TRBD1, 6 bases. The CDR3 runs to 12 residues. V lost 5 bases to trimming and J lost 5 bases, with 9 bases between them. Germline V CDR1 and CDR2: LNHDA, SQIVND (reference sequence).

The chain is built from TRBV28 and TRBJ1-1, with D possibly TRBD1 on 6 matching bases. Germline CDR1 is MDHEN and CDR2 is SYDVKM. Deletions cut 2 bases from V and 3 bases from J, with 10 bases between. The CDR3 is made up of 14 amino acids. The CDR3 DNA is TGTGCCAGCAGTTTAGTGGACAGCCACACTGAAGCTTTCTTT. Its protein is CASSLVDSHTEAFF.

The chain has TRBV5-4 and TRBJ2-1, with 9 bases matching TRBD1. Germline assignment: CDR1 SGHNT and CDR2 YYREEE (reference sequence). V dropped 0 bases and J dropped 9; count of bases not matched to a gene: 4. This CDR3 spans 14 amino acids. This chain's CDR3 is CASSLATGGTEQFF. CDR3 sequence (DNA): TGTGCCAGCAGCTTGGCCACAGGGGGCACTGAGCAGTTCTTC.

This chain uses TRBV6-5 with TRBJ2-2; TRBD1 is a possible D gene (7 bases). This CDR3 has 15 amino acids. In germline, CDR1 is MNHEY, CDR2 SVGAGI. V was shortened by 5 bases and J by 2 bases, with 12 bases between the two germline ends. The CDR3 DNA reads TGTGCCAGCAGTAGCAGGGGGGACAACACCGGGGAGCTGTTTTTT. It encodes CASSSRGDNTGELFF.

This chain links TRBV10-3 with TRBJ1-1; no reliable D call. With 7 bases removed from V and 0 bases from J, the gap between germline ends came to 12 bases. The CDR3 sequence is 14 residues long. The germline CDR1 and CDR2 sequences are ENHRY and SYGVKD. The CDR3 protein is CAINRGNMNTEAFF. CDR3 DNA: TGTGCCATCAATCGCGGGAATATGAACACTGAAGCTTTCTTT.

The chain links TRBV19 to TRBJ1-1; tentatively, D is TRBD1 (5 bases). CDR3 length equals 13 residues. The ends were cut back, 4 bases at V and 5 bases at J, with 11 bases in the middle. The germline V gene has CDR1 LNHDA and CDR2 SQIVND (reference sequence). The CDR3 DNA reads TGTGCCAGTAGTAGTAGGGGCGAGACTGAAGCTTTCTTT. Translated, it gives CASSSRGETEAFF.